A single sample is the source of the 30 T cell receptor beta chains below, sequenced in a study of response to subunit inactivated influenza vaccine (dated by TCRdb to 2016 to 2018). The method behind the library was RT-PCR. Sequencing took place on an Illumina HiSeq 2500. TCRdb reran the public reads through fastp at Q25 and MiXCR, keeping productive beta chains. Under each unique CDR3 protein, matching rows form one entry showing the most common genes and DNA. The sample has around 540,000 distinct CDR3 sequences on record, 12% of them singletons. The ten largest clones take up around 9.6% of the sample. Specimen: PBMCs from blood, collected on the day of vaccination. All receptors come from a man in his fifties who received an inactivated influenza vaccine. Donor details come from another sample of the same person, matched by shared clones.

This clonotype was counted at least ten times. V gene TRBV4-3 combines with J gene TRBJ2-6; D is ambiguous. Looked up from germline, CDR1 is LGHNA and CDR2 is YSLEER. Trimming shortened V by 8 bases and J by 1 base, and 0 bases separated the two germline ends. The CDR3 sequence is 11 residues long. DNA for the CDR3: TGCGCCAGCTCTGGGGCCAACGTCCTGACTTTC. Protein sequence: CASSGANVLTF.

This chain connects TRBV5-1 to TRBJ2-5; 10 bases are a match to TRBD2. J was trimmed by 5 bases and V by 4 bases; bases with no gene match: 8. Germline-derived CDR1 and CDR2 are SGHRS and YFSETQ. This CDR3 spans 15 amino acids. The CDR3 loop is CASSPDVAGGETQYF. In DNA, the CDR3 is TGCGCCAGCAGCCCCGATGTAGCGGGGGGCGAGACCCAGTACTTC.

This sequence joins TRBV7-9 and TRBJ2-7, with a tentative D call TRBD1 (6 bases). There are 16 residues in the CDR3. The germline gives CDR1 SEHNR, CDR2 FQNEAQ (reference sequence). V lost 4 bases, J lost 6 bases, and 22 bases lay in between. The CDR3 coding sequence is TGTGCCAGCAGCTCCCATCCTTTGACAGGACTCGTCGAGCAGTACTTC. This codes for CASSSHPLTGLVEQYF.

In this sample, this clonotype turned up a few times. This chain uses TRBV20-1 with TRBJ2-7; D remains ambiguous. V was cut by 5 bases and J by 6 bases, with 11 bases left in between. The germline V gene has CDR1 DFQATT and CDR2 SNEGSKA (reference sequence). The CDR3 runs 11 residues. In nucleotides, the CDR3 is TGCAGTGCTTCAACCCCCTCCGAGCAGTACTTC. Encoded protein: CSASTPSEQYF.

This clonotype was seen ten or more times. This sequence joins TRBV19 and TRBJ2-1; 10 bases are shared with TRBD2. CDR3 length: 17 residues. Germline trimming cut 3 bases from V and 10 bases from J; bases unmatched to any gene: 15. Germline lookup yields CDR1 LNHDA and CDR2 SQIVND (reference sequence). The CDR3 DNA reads TGTGCCAGTAGTATTCGGCTAGCGGGGGATCTAAAAAGGGAGCAGTTCTTC. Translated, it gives CASSIRLAGDLKREQFF.

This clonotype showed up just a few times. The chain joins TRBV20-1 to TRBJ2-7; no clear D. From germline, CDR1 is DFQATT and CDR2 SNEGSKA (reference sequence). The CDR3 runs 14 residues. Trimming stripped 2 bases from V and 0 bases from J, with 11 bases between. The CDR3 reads CSARQPIRSYEQYF. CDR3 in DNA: TGCAGTGCTAGACAGCCAATTCGCTCCTACGAGCAGTACTTC.

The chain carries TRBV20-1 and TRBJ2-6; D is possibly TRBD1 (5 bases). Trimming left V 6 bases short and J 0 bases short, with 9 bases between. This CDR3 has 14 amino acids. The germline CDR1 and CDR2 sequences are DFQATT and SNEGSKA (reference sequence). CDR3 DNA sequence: TGCAGTGCAACACAGGTCTCTGGGGCCAACGTCCTGACTTTC. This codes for CSATQVSGANVLTF.

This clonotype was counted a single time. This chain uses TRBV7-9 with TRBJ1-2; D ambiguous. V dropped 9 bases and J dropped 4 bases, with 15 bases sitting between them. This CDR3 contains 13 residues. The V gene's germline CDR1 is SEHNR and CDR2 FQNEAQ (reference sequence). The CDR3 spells CARSRRRGYGYTF. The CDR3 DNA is TGTGCCAGGAGTCGCCGGCGGGGCTATGGCTACACCTTC.

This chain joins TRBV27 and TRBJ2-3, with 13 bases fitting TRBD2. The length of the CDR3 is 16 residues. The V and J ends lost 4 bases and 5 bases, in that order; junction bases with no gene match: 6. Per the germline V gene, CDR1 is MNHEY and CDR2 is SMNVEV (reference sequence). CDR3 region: CASSSWTSGGEDTQYF. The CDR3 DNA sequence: TGTGCCAGCAGTTCATGGACTAGCGGGGGTGAAGATACGCAGTATTTT.

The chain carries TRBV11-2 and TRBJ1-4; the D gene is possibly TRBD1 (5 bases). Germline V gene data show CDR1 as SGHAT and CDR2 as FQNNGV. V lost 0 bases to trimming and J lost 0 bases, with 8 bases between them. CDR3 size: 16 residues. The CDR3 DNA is TGTGCCAGCAGCTTAGATTGGGGGGCAACTAATGAAAAACTGTTTTTT. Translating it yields CASSLDWGATNEKLFF.

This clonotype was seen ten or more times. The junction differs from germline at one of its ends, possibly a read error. The CDR3 sequence: CASSLGIGLDYNEQFF. The CDR3 DNA follows: TGTGCCAGCAGTTTAGGGATAGGGCTAGACTACAATGAGCAGTTCTTC. V gene TRBV7-2 combines with J gene TRBJ2-1; D call uncertain. Germline loops: CDR1 SGHTA, CDR2 FQGNSA. CDR3 length: 16 amino acids.

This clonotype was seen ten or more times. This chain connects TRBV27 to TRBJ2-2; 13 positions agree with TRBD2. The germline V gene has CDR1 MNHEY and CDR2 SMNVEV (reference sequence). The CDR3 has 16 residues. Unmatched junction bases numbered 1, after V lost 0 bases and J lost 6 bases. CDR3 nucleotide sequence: TGTGCCAGCAGTTTATCTACTAGCGGGAGGGCCGGGGAGCTGTTTTTT. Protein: CASSLSTSGRAGELFF.

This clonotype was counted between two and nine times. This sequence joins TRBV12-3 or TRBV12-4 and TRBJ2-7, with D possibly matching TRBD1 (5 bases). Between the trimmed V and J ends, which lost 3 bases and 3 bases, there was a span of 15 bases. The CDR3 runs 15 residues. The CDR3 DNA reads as TGTGCCAGCAGTTTGCTCGGACATATACTCTACGAGCAGTACTTC. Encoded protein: CASSLLGHILYEQYF.

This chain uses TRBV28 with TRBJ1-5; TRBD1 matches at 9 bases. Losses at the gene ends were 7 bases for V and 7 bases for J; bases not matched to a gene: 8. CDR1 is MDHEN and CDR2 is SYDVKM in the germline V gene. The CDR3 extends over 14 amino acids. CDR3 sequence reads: CASTPDRGQQPQHF. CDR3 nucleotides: TGTGCCAGCACCCCGGACAGGGGACAACAGCCCCAGCATTTT.

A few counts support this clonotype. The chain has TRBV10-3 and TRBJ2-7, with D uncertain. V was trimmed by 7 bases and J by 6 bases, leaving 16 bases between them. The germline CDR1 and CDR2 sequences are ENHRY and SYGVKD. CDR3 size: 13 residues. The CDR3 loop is CAINREPRSEQYF. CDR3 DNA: TGTGCCATCAATAGAGAGCCCCGGTCCGAGCAGTACTTC.

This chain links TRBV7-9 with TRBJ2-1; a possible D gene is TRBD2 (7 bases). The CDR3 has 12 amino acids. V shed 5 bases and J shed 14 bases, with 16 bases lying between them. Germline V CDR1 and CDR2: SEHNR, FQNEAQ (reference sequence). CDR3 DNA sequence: TGTGCCAGCAGCCAGGGGACTACCCGAGAGTTCTTC. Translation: CASSQGTTREFF.

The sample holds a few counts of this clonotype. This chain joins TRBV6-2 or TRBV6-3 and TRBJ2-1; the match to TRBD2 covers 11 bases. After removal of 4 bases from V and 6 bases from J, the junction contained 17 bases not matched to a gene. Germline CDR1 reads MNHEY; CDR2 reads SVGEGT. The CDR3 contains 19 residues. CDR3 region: CASSLVTSGRSEGINEQFF. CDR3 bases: TGTGCCAGCAGTTTAGTCACTAGCGGGAGAAGTGAGGGGATCAATGAGCAGTTCTTC.

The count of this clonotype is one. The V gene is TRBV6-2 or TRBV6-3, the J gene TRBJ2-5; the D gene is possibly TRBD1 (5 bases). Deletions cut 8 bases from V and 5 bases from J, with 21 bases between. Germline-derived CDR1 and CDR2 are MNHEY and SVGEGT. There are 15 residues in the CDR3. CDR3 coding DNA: TGTGCCAGCCGAATTGGGGCAGCCCAGCAGGAGACCCAGTACTTC. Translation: CASRIGAAQQETQYF.

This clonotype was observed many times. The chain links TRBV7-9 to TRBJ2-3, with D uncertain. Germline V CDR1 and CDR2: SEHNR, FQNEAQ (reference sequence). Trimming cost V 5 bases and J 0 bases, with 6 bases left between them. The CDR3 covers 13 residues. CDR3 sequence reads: CASSKVSTDTQYF. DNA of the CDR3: TGTGCCAGCAGCAAAGTTAGCACAGATACGCAGTATTTT.

The CDR3 region has the DNA TGCGCCAGCAGCTTGGGGGGGAGCACCTCCTACGAGCAGTACTTC. Residues: CASSLGGSTSYEQYF. The chain employs TRBV5-1 and TRBJ2-7; either TRBD1 or TRBD2 may fit D (5 bases each). V gave up 0 bases and J gave up 0 bases, with 10 bases separating them. The CDR3 extends over 15 amino acids. The V gene's germline CDR1 is SGHRS and CDR2 YFSETQ.

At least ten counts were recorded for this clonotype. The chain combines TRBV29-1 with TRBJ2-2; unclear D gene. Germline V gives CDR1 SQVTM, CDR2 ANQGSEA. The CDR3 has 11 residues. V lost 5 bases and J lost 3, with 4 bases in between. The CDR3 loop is CSVLYTGELFF. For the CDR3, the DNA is TGCAGCGTTTTATACACCGGGGAGCTGTTTTTT.

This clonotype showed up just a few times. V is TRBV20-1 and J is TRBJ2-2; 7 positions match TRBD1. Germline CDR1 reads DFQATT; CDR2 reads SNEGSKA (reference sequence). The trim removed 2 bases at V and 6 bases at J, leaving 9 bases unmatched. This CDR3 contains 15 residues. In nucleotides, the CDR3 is TGCAGTGCTAGATCCCCTTCGCAGGGGGCCGGGGAGCTGTTTTTT. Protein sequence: CSARSPSQGAGELFF.

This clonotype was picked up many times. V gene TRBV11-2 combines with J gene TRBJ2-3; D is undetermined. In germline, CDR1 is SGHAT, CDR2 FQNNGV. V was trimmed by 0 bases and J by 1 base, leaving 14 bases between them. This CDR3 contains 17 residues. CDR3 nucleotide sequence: TGTGCCAGCAGCTTAGATTTATTGGCAGACCGCACAGATACGCAGTATTTT. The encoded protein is CASSLDLLADRTDTQYF.

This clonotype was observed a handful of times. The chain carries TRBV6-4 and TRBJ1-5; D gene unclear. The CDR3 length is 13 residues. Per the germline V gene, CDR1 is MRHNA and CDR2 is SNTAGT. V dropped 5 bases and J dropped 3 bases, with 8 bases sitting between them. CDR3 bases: TGTGCCAGCAGTCTGGAAGACAATCAGCCCCAGCATTTT. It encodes CASSLEDNQPQHF.

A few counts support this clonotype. The CDR3 here is CATSRDDRGETQYF. In DNA, the CDR3 is TGTGCCACCAGCAGAGATGACCGGGGAGAGACCCAGTACTTC. The V gene is TRBV15, the J gene TRBJ2-5; TRBD2 might be the D (5 bases). V was trimmed by 0 bases and J by 4 bases, leaving 9 bases between them. Per the germline V gene, CDR1 is LNHNV and CDR2 is YYDKDF (reference sequence). The CDR3 loop spans 14 amino acids.

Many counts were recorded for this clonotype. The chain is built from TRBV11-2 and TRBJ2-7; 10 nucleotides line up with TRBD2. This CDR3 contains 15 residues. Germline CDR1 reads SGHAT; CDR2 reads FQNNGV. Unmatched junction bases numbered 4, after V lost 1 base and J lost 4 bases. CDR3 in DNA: TGTGCCAGCAGCTTAGGACTAGCGGGCCTTTACGAGCAGTACTTC. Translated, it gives CASSLGLAGLYEQYF.

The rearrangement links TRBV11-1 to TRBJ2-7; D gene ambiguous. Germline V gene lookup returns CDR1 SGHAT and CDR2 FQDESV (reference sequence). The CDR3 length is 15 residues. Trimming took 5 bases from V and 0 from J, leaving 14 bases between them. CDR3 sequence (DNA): TGTGCCAGCAGCATAACGGACGGCTACTCCTACGAGCAGTACTTC. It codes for CASSITDGYSYEQYF.

CDR3 amino acids: CASSPSLGFYEQYF. CDR3 in DNA: TGTGCCAGCAGCCCGAGCTTAGGGTTCTACGAGCAGTACTTC. The gene calls are TRBV5-6 and TRBJ2-7; the D is unclear. This CDR3 has 14 residues. Germline CDR1 is SGHDT and CDR2 is YYEEEE. Trimming shortened V by 4 bases and J by 3 bases, and 14 bases separated the two germline ends.

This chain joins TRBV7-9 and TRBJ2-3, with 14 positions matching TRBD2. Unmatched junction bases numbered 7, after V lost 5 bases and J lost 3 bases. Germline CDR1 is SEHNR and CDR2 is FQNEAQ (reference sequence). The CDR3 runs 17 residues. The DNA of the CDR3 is TGTGCCAGCAGCCCGGGACTAGCGGGAGCAGGGACAGATACGCAGTATTTT. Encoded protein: CASSPGLAGAGTDTQYF.

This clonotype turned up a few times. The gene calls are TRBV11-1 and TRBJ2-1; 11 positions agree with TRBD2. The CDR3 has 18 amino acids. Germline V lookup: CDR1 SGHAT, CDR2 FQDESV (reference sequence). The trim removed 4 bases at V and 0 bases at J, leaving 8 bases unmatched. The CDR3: CASSSGGTSGRSYNEQFF. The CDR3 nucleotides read TGTGCCAGCAGCTCCGGAGGGACTAGCGGCCGCTCCTACAATGAGCAGTTCTTC.